The 24 T cell receptor beta chains given below trace back to one sample, sequenced in a study of T cell repertoires in cytomegalovirus infection (dated by TCRdb to the late 2010s). What these receptors recognize is not known. Sequencing was carried out with an Illumina HiSeq 1500. The public reads were reprocessed in TCRdb via fastp at Q25 and MiXCR, keeping in-frame beta chains. Each CDR3 protein gets just one entry, which takes the most common genes and DNA from the rows behind it. The sample table lists 600,000 to 700,000 distinct CDR3 sequences, roughly 36% of them with a count of one. Approximately 18% of the sample lies in the top ten. The sample's treatment or condition label, decoded: in vitro stimulation with specific CMV peptide epitopes to enrich CMV-specific T cells. This specimen consisted of cultured PBMCs, obtained from culture after CMV antigen stimulation. All receptors derive from a human donor in good health (CMV status not recorded). Some clones in this sample may be carry-over from other donors' samples.

The chain recombines TRBV7-2 with TRBJ1-1; no clear D gene. The CDR3 has 15 amino acids. Germline V gene data show CDR1 as SGHTA and CDR2 as FQGNSA. Trimming shortened V by 1 base and J by 1 base, and 10 bases separated the two germline ends. CDR3 sequence reads: CASSLVMSGNTEAFF. CDR3 coding DNA: TGTGCCAGCAGCTTAGTAATGTCGGGGAACACTGAAGCTTTCTTT.

The V call is TRBV4-1, the J call TRBJ2-1, with D possibly TRBD1 on 6 matching bases. Per the germline V gene, CDR1 is MGHRA and CDR2 is YSYEKL. The V gene lost 0 bases and the J gene lost 8 bases, with 17 bases spanning the gap. This CDR3 comprises 16 residues. The CDR3 DNA reads TGCGCCAGCAGCCAAGATAGGGGGTCTGCAAATTATGAGCAGTTCTTC. The encoded protein is CASSQDRGSANYEQFF.

There are a few counts of this clonotype. The chain recombines TRBV7-2 with TRBJ2-1; D might be TRBD1 or TRBD2, each matching 5 bases. There are 18 residues in the CDR3. The V gene's germline CDR1 is SGHTA and CDR2 FQGNSA. V was clipped by 4 bases and J by 8 bases, with 27 bases between them. The CDR3 DNA reads TGTGCCAGCAGCTCCCGGGGCCAGTTCAGGATTAATCCGGATGAGCAGTTCTTC. It encodes CASSSRGQFRINPDEQFF.

J is TRBJ1-1 and V is TRBV28, with D unclear. Germline V gives CDR1 MDHEN, CDR2 SYDVKM. Trimming took 6 bases from V and 3 from J, leaving 2 bases between them. The CDR3 has 10 amino acids. In DNA form, the CDR3 reads TGTGCCAGCAGGGACACTGAAGCTTTCTTT. Protein sequence: CASRDTEAFF.

The table lists this clonotype with many counts. The chain links TRBV7-2 to TRBJ2-5; D unresolved. Per germline, CDR1 SGHTA and CDR2 FQGNSA. V was trimmed by 2 bases and J by 4 bases, leaving 14 bases between them. The CDR3 runs to 15 residues. CDR3 in amino acids: CASSLRTLRRETQYF. Written as DNA, the CDR3 is TGTGCCAGCAGCTTACGTACACTTCGGAGAGAGACCCAGTACTTC.

The sample holds a few counts of this clonotype. V usage is TRBV7-8 and J usage is TRBJ2-3; unclear D gene. The CDR3 is 16 residues long. The germline V gene has CDR1 SGHVS and CDR2 FQNEAQ. The V gene lost 0 bases and the J gene lost 3 bases, with 13 bases spanning the gap. This CDR3 is CASSLARLPSTDTQYF. In DNA, the CDR3 is TGTGCCAGCAGCTTAGCCCGGCTACCCAGTACAGATACGCAGTATTTT.

This clonotype was detected a few times. V gene TRBV4-1 combines with J gene TRBJ1-2, with a possible D match to TRBD1 (6 bases). CDR3 length: 17 amino acids. CDR1 and CDR2 from the germline V gene are MGHRA and YSYEKL. V gave up 0 bases and J gave up 4 bases, with 18 bases separating them. The DNA of the CDR3 is TGCGCCAGCAGCCAAGACATAATAGCACAGGGTTCCTATGGCTACACCTTC. Translated: CASSQDIIAQGSYGYTF.

This clonotype has just one count. V gene TRBV15 combines with J gene TRBJ2-1, with 8 nucleotides matching TRBD1. The V gene's germline CDR1 is LNHNV and CDR2 YYDKDF (reference sequence). V lost 0 bases and J lost 8; bases outside the gene matches: 6. This CDR3 has 15 residues. The DNA of the CDR3 is TGTGCCACCAGCAGAGATGGTACAGGGGGTTATGAGCAGTTCTTC. Translated, it gives CATSRDGTGGYEQFF. The full variable domain, in which reference TRBV15 and TRBJ2-1 provide the parts outside the CDR3, is DAMVIQNPRYQVTQFGKPVTLSCSQTLNHNVMYWYQQKSSQAPKLLFHYYDKDFNNEADTPDNFQSRRPNTSFCFLDIRSPGLGDTAMYLCATSRDGTGGYEQFFGPGTRLTVL.

The chain has TRBV27 and TRBJ1-6; TRBD1 agrees at 8 bases. The J segment lost 7 bases and the V segment lost 3 bases, leaving 5 bases of the junction unmatched. The CDR3 covers 15 residues. Germline V CDR1 and CDR2: MNHEY, SMNVEV (reference sequence). As DNA, the CDR3 is TGTGCCAGCAGTTTTCCCCGACAGGGGAATTCACCCCTCCACTTT. Protein: CASSFPRQGNSPLHF.

J is TRBJ1-2 and V is TRBV9; D not certain. CDR3 length: 15 amino acids. Trimming left V 0 bases short and J 8 bases short, with 17 bases between. The germline gives CDR1 SGDLS, CDR2 YYNGEE. The CDR3 sequence is CASSVVSTSIRGYTF. In DNA, the CDR3 is TGTGCCAGCAGCGTAGTTTCGACGAGTATAAGGGGCTACACCTTC.

This clonotype was detected a few times. The rearrangement uses TRBV6-1 and TRBJ1-3, with unresolved D. The CDR3 covers 13 residues. Germline values: CDR1 MNHNS, CDR2 SASEGT. V lost 7 bases and J 4 bases, leaving 11 bases between the germline ends. The CDR3 coding sequence is TGTGCCAGCACCAACTCGGGAGGAAACACCATATATTTT. Translating gives CASTNSGGNTIYF.

This chain joins TRBV20-1 and TRBJ2-3, with 7 nucleotides matching TRBD2. In germline, CDR1 is DFQATT, CDR2 SNEGSKA (reference sequence). There are 13 residues in the CDR3. The junction had 9 bases not matched to a gene; V was cut back by 6 bases and J by 6 bases. CDR3 sequence: CSARDSRGDTQYF. DNA for the CDR3: TGCAGTGCCCGGGACTCGCGGGGGGATACGCAGTATTTT.

The genes are TRBV12-3 or TRBV12-4 and TRBJ1-5; D is ambiguous. The germline V and J ends were trimmed by 5 bases and 3 bases, with 17 bases remaining between them. This CDR3 region has 16 residues. CDR3 nucleotides: TGTGCCAGCAGTCCTCACGGAGCGGGTCCCAATCAGCCCCAGCATTTT. Its protein is CASSPHGAGPNQPQHF.

This clonotype showed up just a few times. The J gene is TRBJ1-1, the V gene TRBV4-1; D gene unclear. The CDR3 loop spans 14 amino acids. Looked up from germline, CDR1 is MGHRA and CDR2 is YSYEKL. Trimming took off 0 bases at V and 0 bases at J, with 5 bases between the two ends. Here the CDR3 reads CASSQEQMNTEAFF. The CDR3 DNA reads as TGCGCCAGCAGCCAAGAACAGATGAACACTGAAGCTTTCTTT.

This clonotype was observed a single time. This rearrangement joins TRBV10-3 to TRBJ2-7, with 8 bases lining up with TRBD2. Trimming removed 4 bases from V and 3 bases from J; junction bases left unmatched: 5. This CDR3 is 14 amino acids long. CDR1 is ENHRY, CDR2 SYGVKD, per germline. CDR3 in amino acids: CAISGAGENYEQYF. In DNA form, the CDR3 reads TGTGCCATCAGTGGAGCGGGAGAGAACTACGAGCAGTACTTC.

This clonotype was seen at least ten times. The rearrangement uses TRBV7-2 and TRBJ2-1; 7 nucleotides agree with TRBD2. Germline V gene lookup returns CDR1 SGHTA and CDR2 FQGNSA. The CDR3 is made up of 14 amino acids. V was clipped by 1 base and J by 4 bases; unmatched bases: 1. The DNA for the CDR3 is TGTGCCAGCAGCTTAGTACTAGCGTACAATGAGCAGTTCTTC. As protein: CASSLVLAYNEQFF.

The chain employs TRBV20-1 and TRBJ1-5, with D perhaps matching TRBD1 (5 bases). There are 13 residues in the CDR3. V was clipped by 5 bases and J by 7 bases, with 15 bases between them. The germline gives CDR1 DFQATT, CDR2 SNEGSKA (reference sequence). CDR3 nucleotides: TGCAGTGCTGCCTCAGGGCGATGGCAGCCCCAGCATTTT. This codes for CSAASGRWQPQHF.

Only a few counts were recorded for this clonotype. This chain uses TRBV5-1 with TRBJ2-3; 10 positions agree with TRBD2. Germline assignment: CDR1 SGHRS and CDR2 YFSETQ. This CDR3 has 16 amino acids. The ends lost 0 bases at V and 6 bases at J; junction bases unmatched: 7. In nucleotides, the CDR3 is TGCGCCAGCAGCTTGGGTAGCGGGGGGTTCCCGGATACGCAGTATTTT. It specifies CASSLGSGGFPDTQYF.

This chain links TRBV28 with TRBJ2-7; no clear D. V was trimmed by 7 bases and J by 6 bases, leaving 10 bases between them. The V gene's germline CDR1 is MDHEN and CDR2 SYDVKM. The CDR3 runs to 11 residues. CDR3 amino acids: CASIHGIEQYF. In DNA form, the CDR3 reads TGTGCCAGCATCCATGGTATCGAGCAGTACTTC.

Regarding this clonotype: A much larger clone lies a single base off, so this may be a read error. This chain uses TRBV7-2 with TRBJ2-5; 12 bases map to TRBD2. This CDR3 region has 16 residues. The germline V gene has CDR1 SGHTA and CDR2 FQGNSA. The CDR3 loop is CASSVLAGGVSGTRYF. The DNA for the CDR3 is TGTGCCAGCAGCGTACTAGCGGGGGGCGTTTCTGGGACCCGGTACTTC.

The V and J genes are TRBV2 and TRBJ2-7, with a weak D call TRBD2 (6 bases). The germline CDR1 and CDR2 sequences are SNHLY and FYNNEI. The V gene lost 5 bases and the J gene lost 4 bases, with 21 bases spanning the gap. The CDR3 sequence is 16 residues long. CDR3 bases: TGTGCCAGCAGTCCAACTACCGGGACTCCCGGTTACGAGCAGTACTTC. Encoded protein: CASSPTTGTPGYEQYF. Full variable domain (rest looked up from reference TRBV2 and TRBJ2-7): EPEVTQTPSHQVTQMGQEVILRCVPISNHLYFYWYRQILGQKVEFLVSFYNNEISEKSEIFDDQFSVERPDGSNFTLKIRSTKLEDSAMYFCASSPTTGTPGYEQYFGPGTRLTVT.

A few counts support this clonotype. The rearrangement joins TRBV7-8 to TRBJ2-1, with 14 bases lining up with TRBD2. This CDR3 contains 19 residues. After removal of 3 bases from V and 7 bases from J, the junction contained 14 bases not matched to a gene. Germline CDR1 reads SGHVS; CDR2 reads FQNEAQ. CDR3: CASSFRAPWTSGRLNEQFF. The CDR3 DNA follows: TGTGCCAGCAGCTTTAGAGCCCCATGGACTAGCGGGAGGTTGAATGAGCAGTTCTTC.

This clonotype has more than one count but fewer than ten. This rearrangement joins TRBV19 to TRBJ2-2; the D is unclear. CDR1 is LNHDA and CDR2 is SQIVND in the germline V gene (reference sequence). CDR3 length equals 14 residues. V was cut by 8 bases and J by 2 bases, with 12 bases left in between. The CDR3 here is CASGPASNTGELFF. The CDR3 DNA sequence: TGTGCCAGTGGCCCGGCAAGTAACACCGGGGAGCTGTTTTTT. Together with reference TRBV19 and TRBJ2-2, the CDR3 gives the full variable domain: DGGITQSPKYLFRKEGQNVTLSCEQNLNHDAMYWYRQDPGQGLRLIYYSQIVNDFQKGDIAEGYSVSREKKESFPLTVTSAQKNPTAFYLCASGPASNTGELFFGEGSRLTVL.

V is TRBV7-3 and J is TRBJ1-2, with D possibly TRBD1 on 6 matching bases. The V end lost 5 bases, the J end lost 10 bases, and 23 bases lay between the germline ends. The germline V gene encodes CDR1 SGHTA and CDR2 FQGTGA. This CDR3 spans 15 amino acids. CDR3 sequence (DNA): TGTGCCAGCAGCCCCCGGACAGCCCGGGGCGTCGCCTACACCTTC. This gives the protein CASSPRTARGVAYTF.